The clone carrying this TCR beta chain was picked up many times. Time point here: patch test 1, 2 weeks after DPC sensitization. Stated treatment: therapeutic diphenylcyclopropenone sensitization with weekly scalp DPC. The sample is drawn from a study of human T cells and chemical hapten exposure. In the authors' workflow: The number of TCRs in each sample had a median of about 96,000 and spanned roughly 23,224 to 700,000. MiXCR was run by TCRdb on the RACE reads, yielding one entry per CDR3 protein. For this entry, the V and J calls and clone size follow TCRdb and not the study's own pipeline. Of around 120,000 distinct CDR3 sequences detected, about 12% appear once; the ten largest clones hold roughly 1.3%. This clonotype was obtained from a woman in her forties or fifties with alopecia areata. Some clones in this sample may be carry-over from other donors' samples. Source: whole blood, taken in connection with sensitization to the hapten diphenylcyclopropenone (DPC).

CDR3 amino acids: CASSLDDWDIQYF. The CDR3 DNA sequence: TGTGCCAGCAGCTTAGACGACTGGGACATTCAGTACTTC. This chain connects TRBV7-2 to TRBJ2-4; D not certain. CDR1 is SGHTA, CDR2 FQGNSA, per germline. The V end lost 1 base, the J end lost 8 bases, and 9 bases lay between the germline ends. The CDR3 totals 13 residues.